This T cell receptor (beta chain) was observed in a study of blood T cell repertoires in COVID-19. Study overall: The origin of the acute and convalescent COVID-19 samples was the United States, Italy and Spain.

How the authors handled the data: Cell counts per sample came from amplifying reference gene primers. Data came from immunoSEQ multiplex PCR; TCRdb stores just in-frame clones and leaves some out. From that table come the V and J calls and clone size; the DNA was used to work out D and trimming. The data hold 94,000 or so clones, with around 89% observed a single time. The germline gives CDR1 KGHDR, CDR2 SFDVKD. This CDR3 contains 16 residues. Trimming at V came to 3 bases and at J to 6 bases, leaving 8 bases not matched to a gene. Sequencing was done on a sample of peripheral blood. The clonotype comes from a woman aged 80 or over with active COVID-19. V and J are TRBV24-1 and TRBJ2-1, with 9 bases aligning to TRBD2. The CDR3 bases are TGTGCCACCAGTGATCATAGGCTAGCGGGGAGCAATGAGCAGTTCTTC. Translation gives CATSDHRLAGSNEQFF.